This TCR beta chain was identified during a study of CXCR3-negative and CXCR3-positive naive CD8 T cells. General study findings and limits: Comparably high diversity marked both naive subsets, whereas memory CD8+ cells had much lower diversity. Naive cells that were CXCR3-negative or CXCR3-positive used TRBV-TRBJ genes alike, while memory cells diverged. For CXCR3-positive naive cells, TRB CDR3s were more hydrophobic than those of CXCR3-negative naive cells.

Naive CD8+ T cells showed CD45RO-CCR7+CD27+CD95-. The CDR3 is made up of 15 amino acids. Germline CDR1 is MNHEY and CDR2 is SMNVEV (reference sequence). Turning to this clonotype: Its specificity is not known.

Libraries of TRB cDNA were made by 5' RACE and carried UMIs. TCRdb re-called the 5' RACE reads and catalogs CDR3 proteins one per entry, DNA excluded. The specimen's table records tens of thousands of distinct CDR3 sequences. Sequencing was performed on naive CXCR3+ CD8+ T cells from blood. The subset denotes: CD45RO-CCR7+CD27+CD95- naive CD8+ T cells expressing CXCR3 (TNR3+). This sequence joins TRBV27 and TRBJ1-2. The receptor was derived from a human donor in good health. Some clones in this sample may be carry-over from other donors' samples. The CDR3 loop reads CASSSRSDGNYGYTF.